This T cell receptor (beta chain) was obtained from a study of shared clonotypes between healthy human individuals (dated by TCRdb to the early 2020s). In terms of the full investigation: The cohort comprised two women and a few men aged 18 to 49 years. To increase sequencing depth and limit assay-specific biases, different laboratories used diverse techniques to prepare libraries and sequence TCR repertoires. Between about 0.85 and 9.5 billion PBMCs per donor were obtained by leukapheresis. To estimate repertoire size and how much clonotypes are shared between individuals, the study performed deep sequencing of blood TCR repertoires from roughly five healthy adults. For each donor, CD4 naive and CD4 memory were each given three plates, CD8 naive was given two plates, and CD8 memory was given one plate.

The donors were healthy, HIV-negative adults who had no recently reported acute infections or vaccinations. Only Caucasian adults living in Nashville, Tennessee, USA were represented among the donors. CD4+ T cells were enriched by magnetic negative selection; naive cells were then positively selected on CD45RA, and the negative fraction formed the memory subset. Blood was obtained by leukapheresis, after which PBMCs were separated by Ficoll-Histopaque density gradient centrifugation and cryopreserved in liquid nitrogen vapor phase. Analytical flow cytometry was used to check the purity and quantity of every magnetically sorted T cell population. Genomic DNA was isolated from each sorted fraction and quantified by UV absorbance on a Nanodrop 2000c. Its CDR3 holds 16 amino acids, cysteine through phenylalanine. Kept here is only the CDR3 DNA, which spans 48 bases and is read in frame from base 1. CDR1 and CDR2 are drawn from the germline V gene (reference sequence): LNHDA, SQIVND. V drops 6 bases and J drops 0 bases, leaving 18 bases in between.

Of note for this clone: The antigen it recognizes is unknown. Base qualities are not at hand, and no much larger clone is one base apart.

TCR CDR3 regions were amplified from genomic DNA by multiplex PCR using the deep immunoSEQ assay. Extracted genomic DNA from each cell subset was spread evenly across all wells of several immunoSEQ 96-well plates, with each plate serving as a replicate. For sorted subsets, about 200 ng genomic DNA, equal to 25,000 to 35,000 T cell genomes, was loaded into each replicate PCR. The purified libraries were quantified using a Qubit 3.0 fluorometer, sized with a Bioanalyzer 2100, and then quantified again using the KAPA Library Quantification kit. Every immunoSEQ 96-well plate was sequenced on a dedicated single-read 150-cycle Illumina NextSeq 550 flow cell. Per the original workflow: Because the immunoSEQ output included only junctional sequences and no quality scores, the filtering could not be the same as the filtering used for full-length reads. To assign V/J genes and CDR3, sequences were annotated against IMGT germline references using PyIR, a Python wrapper for IgBLAST v1.9. Reads were removed for weak V/J assignments (E-value above 1e-6), missing CDR3, stop codons, out-of-frame junctions, or ambiguous translated residues. V3J clonotypes were defined as sequences sharing an identical inferred V gene, J gene, and CDR3 amino acid sequence. Percentage overlap between repertoires was computed as shared unique clonotypes divided by the size of the smaller repertoire. Repertoire richness was assessed with RTK rarefaction, the Chao1 estimator, and Recon v2.1 estimates of unobserved clonotypes. Generation probabilities for all TCRbeta clonotypes obtained by the gDNA method from a handful of donors were computed using OLGA. TCRdb retrieved this table from immuneACCESS and kept in-frame rearrangements only. Not all clones are present; in checked studies, unresolved V genes account for under half, and no reason is known for the remainder. That table supplies the V and J calls and clone size; D and trimming were determined from the DNA. The sample contains millions of clones, 85% to 95% of them found a single time. The ten largest clonotypes hold about 0.39% of the sample.

What the authors observed across the whole study: About 5% of naive CD4, around 3.5% of naive CD8, about 2.5% of memory CD4, and 0.4% of memory CD8 clonotypes were shared across several donors. Clonotypes shared by all four sorted-subset donors showed higher generation probabilities than non-shared clonotypes. Rarefaction of sorted-subset datasets indicated incomplete sequencing despite the large sequencing depth. Larger estimated clonotype richness was generally found for naive subsets than for memory subsets. Based on pairwise subsampling, the degree of clonotype sharing among donors was expected to be affected by sequencing depth. Sampling was restricted to blood, and TCR repertoires in tissues likely differ from the TCR repertoires found in blood. Because the study included a small number of donors, the genetic and exposure-history diversity represented was limited.

This receptor was identified in a man in his late teens or twenties in good health. Some clones in this sample may be carry-over from other donors' samples. The sequenced sample consisted of naive CD4+ T cells from PBMCs. According to the study, the label for this sample's cell subset or site signals: CD45RA+ positively selected. The rearranged chain carries TRBV19 and TRBJ2-7; the D gene could be either TRBD1 or TRBD2, each agreeing at 6 bases. The sequenced DNA is TGTGCCAGTAGCAAAGGGGGGTCCGGGAGCTCCTACGAGCAGTACTTC. This is translated as CASSKGGSGSSYEQYF.